This T cell receptor (beta chain) was identified in a study of T cell responses to AZD1222 COVID-19 vaccine (dated by TCRdb to the early 2020s). Background for the entire study: TCR sequencing covered 230 or so trial participants: about 210 given two doses of AZD1222 and approximately 25 given two doses of MenACWY control vaccine. Enrollment into the trials was organized by age into subgroups of 18-55, 56-69 and 70-plus years, and those subgroups contained approximately 150, 30 and 60 TCR-sequenced participants, respectively.

Study-level results and caveats: Participants were mostly white British and included more females than males, and it was suggested by the authors that clonal diversity may have been underestimated. The whole spike protein was spanned by vaccine-associated CD4 TCRs, and dominant responses were seen in regions 160-218 and 743-854. Conclusions about previously exposed vaccinees were limited because only a handful of AZD1222 recipients were SARS-CoV-2 seropositive at baseline. After two AZD1222 doses, both the breadth and the depth of spike-specific TCRs were significantly higher than at day 0 and than in MenACWY recipients. Epitopes outside the regions mutated in the B.1.351 and B.1.1.7 variants were reportedly recognized by nearly half of the unique spike-specific TCRs. Because no day 14 peak-response samples were available, the repertoires could be characterized only after the peak T cell response. The 56-69-year group was small, and its depth increase did not reach significance, likely because of low power.

Points on this clone: Its antigen is not yet known. Within one base of it there is no much larger clone, and no base qualities were kept.

Deletion took 6 bases off V and 1 base off J, with a span of 17 bases between the germline ends. The CDR3 runs 16 residues from the cysteine to the phenylalanine. The only DNA kept is the CDR3, 48 bases in frame from the first base. According to the germline V gene (reference sequence), CDR1 reads MNHEY and CDR2 reads SMNVEV. The sample's time point label is to be understood as: about 28 days (+/-7) after the second vaccine dose. AZD1222 recipients given second doses at about 4 weeks or at about 12 weeks were pooled, since spike-specific TCR depth and breadth were not found to differ between the two schedules. Vaccinee samples came from UK trials COV001 and COV002, including a single-blind randomized controlled phase 2/3 trial of AZD1222 (ChAdOx1 nCoV-19) in healthy adults. For TCRbeta chain sequencing, PBMC samples from trial participants were taken at day 0 and at day 28 after the second dose.

The CDR3 regions of human TCRbeta chains were subjected to immunosequencing. For the original study's pipeline: Repertoire TCRs were matched against a reference library of SARS-CoV-2-specific TCRs generated with the MIRA antigen-specificity platform. Breadth was defined as the fraction of unique TCRs that were SARS-CoV-2-associated. Depth was defined as the fraction of total T cells that were SARS-CoV-2-associated. Using the MIRA data, each spike-specific TCR was mapped to the spike region that the TCR reacts to and placed in a CD4 or CD8 class. Log10-transformed breadth and depth values were compared by one-way ANOVA with Sidak's multiple comparisons tests. Sourced from immuneACCESS, this table was stored by TCRdb with only in-frame sequences that have V and J called. A share of the clones is absent; for the studies checked, an unresolved V gene accounts for under half, and the remainder has no known explanation. V and J calls and clone size follow that table, whereas D and trimming were derived from the DNA. This sample holds fewer than 85,000 clones; around 87% were observed only once. The top ten clonotypes cover around 19% of the sample.

Here the sequenced sample was peripheral blood, taken 28 days after the second AZD1222 dose. The chain is encoded by TRBV27 joined to TRBJ2-3, and TRBD2 may be the D gene, going by 5 matching bases. This TCR was recovered from an adult who received the AZD1222 COVID-19 vaccine. The sequenced DNA is TGTGCCAGCAGCCGAAAAACTAGTTTCGGCACAGATACGCAGTATTTT. It translates as CASSRKTSFGTDTQYF.